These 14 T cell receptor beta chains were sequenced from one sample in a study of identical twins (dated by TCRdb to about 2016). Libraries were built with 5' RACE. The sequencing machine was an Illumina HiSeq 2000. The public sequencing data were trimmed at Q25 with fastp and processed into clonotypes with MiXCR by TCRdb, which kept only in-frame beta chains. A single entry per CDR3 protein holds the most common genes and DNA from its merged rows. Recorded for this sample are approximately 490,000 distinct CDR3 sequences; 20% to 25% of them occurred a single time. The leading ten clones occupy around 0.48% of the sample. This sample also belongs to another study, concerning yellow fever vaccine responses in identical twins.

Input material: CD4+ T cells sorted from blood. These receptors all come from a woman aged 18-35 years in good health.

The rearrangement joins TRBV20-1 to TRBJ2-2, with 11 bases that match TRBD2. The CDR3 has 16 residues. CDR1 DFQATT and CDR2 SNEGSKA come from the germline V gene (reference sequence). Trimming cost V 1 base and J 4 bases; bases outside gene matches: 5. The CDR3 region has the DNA TGCAGTGCTAGAGGTCTTAGCGGGGGGGCCACCGGGGAGCTGTTTTTT. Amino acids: CSARGLSGGATGELFF.

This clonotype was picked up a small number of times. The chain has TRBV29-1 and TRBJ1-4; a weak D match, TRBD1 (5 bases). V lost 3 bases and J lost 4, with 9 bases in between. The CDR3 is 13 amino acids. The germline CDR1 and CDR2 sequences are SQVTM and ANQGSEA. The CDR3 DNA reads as TGCAGCGTTGACTCCGGGGGTAATGAAAAACTGTTTTTT. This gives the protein CSVDSGGNEKLFF.

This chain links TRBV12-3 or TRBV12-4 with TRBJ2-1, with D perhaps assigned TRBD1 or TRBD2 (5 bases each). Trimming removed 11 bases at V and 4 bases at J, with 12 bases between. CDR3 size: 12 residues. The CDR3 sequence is CASGTGYNEQFF. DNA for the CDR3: TGTGCCTCAGGGACCGGTTACAATGAGCAGTTCTTC.

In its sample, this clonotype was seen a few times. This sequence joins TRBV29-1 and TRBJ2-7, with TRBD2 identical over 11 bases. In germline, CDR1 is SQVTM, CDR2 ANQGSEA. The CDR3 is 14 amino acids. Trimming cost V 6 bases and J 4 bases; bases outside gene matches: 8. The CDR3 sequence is CSVRGLAGQYEQYF. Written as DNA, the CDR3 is TGCAGCGTCCGAGGACTAGCGGGCCAATACGAGCAGTACTTC.

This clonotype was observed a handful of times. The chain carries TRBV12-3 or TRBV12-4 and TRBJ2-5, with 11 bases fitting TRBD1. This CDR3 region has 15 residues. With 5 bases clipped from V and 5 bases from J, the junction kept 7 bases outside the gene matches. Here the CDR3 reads CASSIGQGAAETQYF. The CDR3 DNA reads TGTGCCAGCAGTATTGGACAGGGGGCAGCGGAGACCCAGTACTTC.

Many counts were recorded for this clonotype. The CDR3 DNA reads as TGTGCCAGCAGTTTCAGTAGTATGAACACTGAAGCTTTCTTT. Amino acid sequence: CASSFSSMNTEAFF. This chain connects TRBV12-3 or TRBV12-4 to TRBJ1-1, with D unclear. This CDR3 spans 14 amino acids. V lost 3 bases to trimming and J lost 0 bases, with 8 bases between them.

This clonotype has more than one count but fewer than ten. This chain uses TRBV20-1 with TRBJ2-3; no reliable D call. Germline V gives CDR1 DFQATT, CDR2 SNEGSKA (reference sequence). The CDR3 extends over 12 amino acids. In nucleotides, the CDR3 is TGCGCCTGGCAGCCCAAGACAGATACGCAGTATTTT. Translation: CAWQPKTDTQYF.

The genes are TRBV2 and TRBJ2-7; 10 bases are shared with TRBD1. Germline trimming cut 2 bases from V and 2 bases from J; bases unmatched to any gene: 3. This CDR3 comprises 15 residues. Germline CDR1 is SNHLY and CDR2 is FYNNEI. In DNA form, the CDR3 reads TGTGCCAGCAGTGAAAGCGGACAGGGGGCCTACGAGCAGTACGTC. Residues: CASSESGQGAYEQYV.

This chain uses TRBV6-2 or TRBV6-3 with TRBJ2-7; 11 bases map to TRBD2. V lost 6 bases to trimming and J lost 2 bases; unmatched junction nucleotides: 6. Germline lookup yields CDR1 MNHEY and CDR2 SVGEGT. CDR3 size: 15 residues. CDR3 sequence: CASRPTSGTTYEQYF. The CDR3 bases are TGTGCCAGCAGACCGACTAGCGGGACAACCTACGAGCAGTACTTC.

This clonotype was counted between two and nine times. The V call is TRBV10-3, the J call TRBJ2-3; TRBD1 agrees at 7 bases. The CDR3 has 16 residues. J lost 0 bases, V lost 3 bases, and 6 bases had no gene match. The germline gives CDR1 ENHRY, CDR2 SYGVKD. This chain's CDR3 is CAISDTRTGSTDTQYF. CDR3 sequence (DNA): TGTGCCATCAGTGATACCAGGACAGGAAGCACAGATACGCAGTATTTT.

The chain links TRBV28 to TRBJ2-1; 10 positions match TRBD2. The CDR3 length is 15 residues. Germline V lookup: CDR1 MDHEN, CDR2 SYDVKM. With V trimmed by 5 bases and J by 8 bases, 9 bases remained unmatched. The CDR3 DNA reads TGTGCCAGCAGTCGGACTAGCGGCCTCGCCCATGAGCAGTTCTTC. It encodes CASSRTSGLAHEQFF.

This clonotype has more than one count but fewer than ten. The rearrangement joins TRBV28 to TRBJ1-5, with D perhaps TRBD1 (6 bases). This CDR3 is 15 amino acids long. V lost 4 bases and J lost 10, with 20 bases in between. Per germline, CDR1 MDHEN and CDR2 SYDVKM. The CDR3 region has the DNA TGTGCCAGCAGTTCCCCGGGGGCCTCGGCGCGACCCCAGCATTTT. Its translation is CASSSPGASARPQHF.

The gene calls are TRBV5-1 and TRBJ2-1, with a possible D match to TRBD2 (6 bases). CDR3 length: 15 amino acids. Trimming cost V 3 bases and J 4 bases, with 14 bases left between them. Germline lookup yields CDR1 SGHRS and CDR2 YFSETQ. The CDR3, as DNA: TGCGCCAGCAGCTCGGACTATGCCTTATACAATGAGCAGTTCTTC. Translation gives CASSSDYALYNEQFF.

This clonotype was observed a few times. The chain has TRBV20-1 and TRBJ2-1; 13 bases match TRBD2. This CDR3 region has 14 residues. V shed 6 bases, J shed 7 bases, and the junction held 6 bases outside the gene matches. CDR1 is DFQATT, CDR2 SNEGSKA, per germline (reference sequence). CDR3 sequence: CSAMGLAGLNEQFF. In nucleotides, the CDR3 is TGCAGTGCCATGGGACTAGCGGGATTGAATGAGCAGTTCTTC.